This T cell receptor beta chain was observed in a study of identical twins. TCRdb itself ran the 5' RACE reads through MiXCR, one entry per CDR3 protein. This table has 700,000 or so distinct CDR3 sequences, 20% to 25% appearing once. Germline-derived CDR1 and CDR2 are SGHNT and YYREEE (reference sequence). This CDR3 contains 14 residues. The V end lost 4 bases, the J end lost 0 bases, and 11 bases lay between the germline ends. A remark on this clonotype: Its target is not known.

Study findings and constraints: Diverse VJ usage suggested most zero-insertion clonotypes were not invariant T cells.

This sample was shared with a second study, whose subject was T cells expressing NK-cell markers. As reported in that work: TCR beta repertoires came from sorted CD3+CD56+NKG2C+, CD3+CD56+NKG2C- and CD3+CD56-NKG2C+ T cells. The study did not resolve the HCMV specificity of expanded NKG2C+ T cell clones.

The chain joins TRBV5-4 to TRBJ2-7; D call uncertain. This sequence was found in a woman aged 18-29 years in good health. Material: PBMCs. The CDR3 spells CASSRGPASYEQYF. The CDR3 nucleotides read TGTGCCAGCAGCCGCGGACCCGCCTCCTACGAGCAGTACTTC.